This T cell receptor (beta chain) comes out of a study of blood T cell repertoires in COVID-19. Study summary: Both acute and convalescent COVID-19 samples were obtained from the United States, Italy and Spain. PBMCs, B-cell-depleted T cells, or T cells provided the cDNA or gDNA that made up the material.

Germline CDR1 reads SGHNT; CDR2 reads YENEEA. Trimming shortened V by 5 bases and J by 9 bases, and 14 bases separated the two germline ends. This CDR3 region has 13 residues. Original processing notes: Nucleated cell number was recorded as an estimate derived from reference gene primer amplification. Produced via immunoSEQ multiplex PCR; TCRdb's table is partial and in-frame only. V, J and clone size reflect that table, while D and trimming were determined from the DNA. In the table there are some 99,000 clones, 70% to 90% of which are singletons. The V and J genes are TRBV11-3 and TRBJ2-1; a weak D match, TRBD1 (5 bases). This receptor was taken from a woman in her fifties or sixties with acute or convalescent COVID-19. The sample consisted of peripheral blood. CDR3 loop: CASSLSRGAEQFF. The CDR3 region has the DNA TGTGCCAGCAGCCTCTCTAGGGGCGCTGAGCAGTTCTTC.